Given below is one TCR beta chain in context. These data originate in a study of blood T cell repertoires in COVID-19. This CDR3 comprises 14 residues. Trimming took off 7 bases at V and 5 bases at J, with 15 bases between the two ends. Germline CDR1 and CDR2: MNHEY and SVGAGI. In the original workflow: Amplification of reference gene primers was used by the study to estimate nucleated cell counts. The data were produced by immunoSEQ multiplex PCR, yet TCRdb's version contains in-frame clones alone and is incomplete. V and J calls and clone size come straight from that table; D and trimming were deduced from the DNA. The sample gives roughly 250,000 clones, 70% to 90% of which show up once; 2.1% is in the top ten.

This chain links TRBV6-5 with TRBJ1-5, with a possible D match to TRBD1 (6 bases). Material for sequencing was peripheral blood. The receptor comes from a woman aged 40 to 55 who had recovered from COVID-19. The CDR3 sequence: CASKIQGFHQPQHF. In DNA, the CDR3 is TGTGCCAGCAAGATCCAGGGGTTCCATCAGCCCCAGCATTTT.